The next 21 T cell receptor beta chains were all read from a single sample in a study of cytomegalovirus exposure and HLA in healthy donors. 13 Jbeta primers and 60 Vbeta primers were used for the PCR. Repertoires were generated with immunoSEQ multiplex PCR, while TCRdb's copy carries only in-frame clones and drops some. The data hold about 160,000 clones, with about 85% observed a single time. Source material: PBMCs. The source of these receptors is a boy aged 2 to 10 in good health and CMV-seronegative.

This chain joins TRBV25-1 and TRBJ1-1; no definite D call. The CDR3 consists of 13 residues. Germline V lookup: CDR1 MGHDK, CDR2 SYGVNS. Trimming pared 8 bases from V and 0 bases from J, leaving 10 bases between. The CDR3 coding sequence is TGTGCCAGCCAAGGAGCTATGAACACTGAAGCTTTCTTT. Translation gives CASQGAMNTEAFF.

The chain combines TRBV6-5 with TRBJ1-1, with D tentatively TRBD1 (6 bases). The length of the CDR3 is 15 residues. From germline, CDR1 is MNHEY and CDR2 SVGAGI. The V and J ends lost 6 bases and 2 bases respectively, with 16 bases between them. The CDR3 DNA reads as TGTGCCAGCAGCAATCGGACAGCTTTAAACACTGAAGCTTTCTTT. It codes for CASSNRTALNTEAFF.

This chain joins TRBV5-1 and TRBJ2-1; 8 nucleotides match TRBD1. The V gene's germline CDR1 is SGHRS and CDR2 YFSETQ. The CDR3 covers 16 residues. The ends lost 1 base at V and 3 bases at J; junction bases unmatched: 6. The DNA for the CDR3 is TGCGCCAGCAGCTTGATACCGGGACAGGTCTACAATGAGCAGTTCTTC. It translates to CASSLIPGQVYNEQFF.

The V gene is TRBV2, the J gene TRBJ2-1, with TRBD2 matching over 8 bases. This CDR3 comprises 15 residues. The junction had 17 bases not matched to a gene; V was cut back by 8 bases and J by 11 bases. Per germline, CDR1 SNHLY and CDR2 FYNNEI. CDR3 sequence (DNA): TGTGCCAGCGGGGGCGGTAGCGGGGACCCCCGCAAGCAGTTCTTC. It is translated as CASGGGSGDPRKQFF.

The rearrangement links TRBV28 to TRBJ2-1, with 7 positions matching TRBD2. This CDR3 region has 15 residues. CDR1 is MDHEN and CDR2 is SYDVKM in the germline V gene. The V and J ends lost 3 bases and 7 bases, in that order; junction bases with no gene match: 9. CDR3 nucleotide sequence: TGTGCCAGCAGTTTGCTGAGCGGGAAAAGAAATGAGCAGTTCTTC. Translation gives CASSLLSGKRNEQFF.

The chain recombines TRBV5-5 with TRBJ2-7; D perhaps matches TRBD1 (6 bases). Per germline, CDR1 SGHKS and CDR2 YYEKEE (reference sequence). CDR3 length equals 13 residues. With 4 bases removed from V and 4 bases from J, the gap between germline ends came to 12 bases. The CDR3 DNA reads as TGTGCCAGCAGCCTAGGACAGTCATACGAGCAGTACTTC. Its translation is CASSLGQSYEQYF.

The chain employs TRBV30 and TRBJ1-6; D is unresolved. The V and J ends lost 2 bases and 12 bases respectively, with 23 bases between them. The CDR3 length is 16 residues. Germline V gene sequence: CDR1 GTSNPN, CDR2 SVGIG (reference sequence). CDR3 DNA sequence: TGTGCCTGGAGTCCTTCAAGCCTGGGCAAGATGGGACCCCTCCACTTT. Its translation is CAWSPSSLGKMGPLHF.

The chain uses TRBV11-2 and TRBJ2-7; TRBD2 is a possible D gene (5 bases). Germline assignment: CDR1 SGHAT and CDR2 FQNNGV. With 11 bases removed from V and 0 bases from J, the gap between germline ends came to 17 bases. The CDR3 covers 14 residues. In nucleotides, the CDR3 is TGTGCCGGCCGGAGGCGAGACATCTCCTACGAGCAGTACTTC. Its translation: CAGRRRDISYEQYF.

The CDR3 is CASSQGQGTEQFF. In DNA form, the CDR3 reads TGCGCCAGCAGCCAAGGACAGGGTACGGAGCAGTTCTTC. This chain connects TRBV4-1 to TRBJ2-1; 7 bases fit TRBD1. Germline values: CDR1 MGHRA, CDR2 YSYEKL. The V gene end was trimmed by 1 base and the J gene end by 10 bases; junction bases not matched to a gene: 4. The CDR3 spans 13 residues.

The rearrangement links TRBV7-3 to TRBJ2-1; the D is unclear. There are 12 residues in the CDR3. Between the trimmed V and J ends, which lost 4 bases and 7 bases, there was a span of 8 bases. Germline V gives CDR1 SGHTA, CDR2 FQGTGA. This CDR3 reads CASSSTENEQFF. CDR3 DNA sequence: TGTGCCAGCAGCTCTACAGAGAATGAGCAGTTCTTC.

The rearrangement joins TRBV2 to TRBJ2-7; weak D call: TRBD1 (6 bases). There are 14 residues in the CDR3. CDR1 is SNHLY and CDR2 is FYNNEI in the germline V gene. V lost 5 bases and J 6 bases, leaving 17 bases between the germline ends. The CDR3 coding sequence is TGTGCCAGCAGTCAACAGGGAATTTTGGCCGAGCAGTACTTC. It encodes CASSQQGILAEQYF. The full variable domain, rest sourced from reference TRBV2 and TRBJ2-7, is EPEVTQTPSHQVTQMGQEVILRCVPISNHLYFYWYRQILGQKVEFLVSFYNNEISEKSEIFDDQFSVERPDGSNFTLKIRSTKLEDSAMYFCASSQQGILAEQYFGPGTRLTVT.

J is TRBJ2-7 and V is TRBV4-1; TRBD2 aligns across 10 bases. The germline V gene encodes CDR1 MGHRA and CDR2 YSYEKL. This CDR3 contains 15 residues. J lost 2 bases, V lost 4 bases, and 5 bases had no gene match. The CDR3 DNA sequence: TGCGCCAGCAGCCCGGGACTAGCGCGGACCTACGAGCAGTACTTC. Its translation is CASSPGLARTYEQYF.

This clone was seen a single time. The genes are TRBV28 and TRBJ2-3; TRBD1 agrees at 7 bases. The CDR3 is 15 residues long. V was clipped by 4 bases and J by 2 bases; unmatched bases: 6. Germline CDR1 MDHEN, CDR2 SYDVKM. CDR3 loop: CASSSMTGNTDTQYF. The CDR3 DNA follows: TGTGCCAGCAGTTCCATGACAGGGAACACAGATACGCAGTATTTT.

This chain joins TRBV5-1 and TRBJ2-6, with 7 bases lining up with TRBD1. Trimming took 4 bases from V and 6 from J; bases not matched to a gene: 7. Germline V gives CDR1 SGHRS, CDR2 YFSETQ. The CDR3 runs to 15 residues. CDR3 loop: CASSDDRAEANVLTF. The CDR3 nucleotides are TGCGCCAGCAGCGACGACAGGGCTGAGGCCAACGTCCTGACTTTC. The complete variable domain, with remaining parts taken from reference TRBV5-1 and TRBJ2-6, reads KAGVTQTPRYLIKTRGQQVTLSCSPISGHRSVSWYQQTPGQGLQFLFEYFSETQRNKGNFPGRFSGRQFSNSRSEMNVSTLELGDSALYLCASSDDRAEANVLTFGAGSRLTVL.

The CDR3 sequence is CASSSLTSTNEKLFF. CDR3 nucleotide sequence: TGTGCCAGCAGCTCTCTGACATCAACTAATGAAAAACTGTTTTTT. The V and J genes are TRBV5-5 and TRBJ1-4; D unclear. CDR3 size: 15 residues. The germline gives CDR1 SGHKS, CDR2 YYEKEE (reference sequence). Trimming cost V 3 bases and J 0 bases, with 9 bases left between them.

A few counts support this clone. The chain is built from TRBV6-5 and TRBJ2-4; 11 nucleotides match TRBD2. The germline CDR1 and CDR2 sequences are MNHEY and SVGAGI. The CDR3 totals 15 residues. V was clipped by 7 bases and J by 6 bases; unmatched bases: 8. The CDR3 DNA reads TGTGCCAGCACGTACTATGGGACTAGCGGAAACATTCAGTACTTC. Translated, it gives CASTYYGTSGNIQYF.

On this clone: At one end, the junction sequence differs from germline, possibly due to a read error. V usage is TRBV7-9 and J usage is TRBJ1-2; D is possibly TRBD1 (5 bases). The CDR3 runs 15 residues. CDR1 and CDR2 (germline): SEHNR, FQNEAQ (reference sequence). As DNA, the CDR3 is TGTTCCAGCAGCTTAGGGAGGGGCGCGGGCTATGGCTACACCTTC. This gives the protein CSSSLGRGAGYGYTF.

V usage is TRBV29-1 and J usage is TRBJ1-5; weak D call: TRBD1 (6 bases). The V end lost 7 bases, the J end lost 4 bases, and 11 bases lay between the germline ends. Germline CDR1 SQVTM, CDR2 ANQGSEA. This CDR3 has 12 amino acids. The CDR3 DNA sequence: TGCAGCGCTGGACAGAGAAATCAGCCCCAGCATTTT. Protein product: CSAGQRNQPQHF.

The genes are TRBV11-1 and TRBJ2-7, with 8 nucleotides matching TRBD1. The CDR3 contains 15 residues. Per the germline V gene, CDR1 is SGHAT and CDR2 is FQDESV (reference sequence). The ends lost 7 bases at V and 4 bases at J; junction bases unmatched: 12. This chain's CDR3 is CASTPGQGHEYEQYF. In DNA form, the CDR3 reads TGTGCCAGCACCCCCGGACAGGGACACGAATACGAGCAGTACTTC.

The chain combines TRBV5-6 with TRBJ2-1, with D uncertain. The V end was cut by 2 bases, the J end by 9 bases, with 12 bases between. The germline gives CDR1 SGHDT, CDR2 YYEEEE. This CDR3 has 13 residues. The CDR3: CASSLPSRSEQFF. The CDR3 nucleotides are TGTGCCAGCAGCTTACCAAGCCGTAGTGAGCAGTTCTTC.

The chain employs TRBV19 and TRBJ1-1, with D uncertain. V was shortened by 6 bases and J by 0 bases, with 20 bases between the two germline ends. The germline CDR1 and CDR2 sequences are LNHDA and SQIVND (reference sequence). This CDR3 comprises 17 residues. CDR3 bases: TGTGCCAGTAGCCCTCGGAAAGTTAGCCCCATGAACACTGAAGCTTTCTTT. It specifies CASSPRKVSPMNTEAFF. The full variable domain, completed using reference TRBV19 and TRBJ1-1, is DGGITQSPKYLFRKEGQNVTLSCEQNLNHDAMYWYRQDPGQGLRLIYYSQIVNDFQKGDIAEGYSVSREKKESFPLTVTSAQKNPTAFYLCASSPRKVSPMNTEAFFGQGTRLTVV.